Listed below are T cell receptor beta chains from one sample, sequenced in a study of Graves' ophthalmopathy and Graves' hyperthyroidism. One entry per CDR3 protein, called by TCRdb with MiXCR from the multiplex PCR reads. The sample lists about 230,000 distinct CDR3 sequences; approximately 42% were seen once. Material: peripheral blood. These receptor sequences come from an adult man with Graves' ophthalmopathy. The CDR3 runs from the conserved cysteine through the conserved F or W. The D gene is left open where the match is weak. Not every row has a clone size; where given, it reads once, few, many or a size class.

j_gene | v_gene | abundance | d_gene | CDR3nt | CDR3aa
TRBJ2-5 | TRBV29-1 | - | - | TGCAGCGTTGATAGGACTGAGGAGACCCAGTACTTC | CSVDRTEETQYF
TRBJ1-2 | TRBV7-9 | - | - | TGTGCCAACAGCCCAGGAACGGCAGCAGCTAACTATGGCTACACCTTC | CANSPGTAAANYGYTF
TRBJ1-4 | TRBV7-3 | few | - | TGTGCCAGCAGCTCCACCAGGAATGAAAAACTGTTTTTT | CASSSTRNEKLFF
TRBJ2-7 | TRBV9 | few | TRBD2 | TGTGCCAGCAGCGTTACGGGGGGAACGCTGGACGAGCAGTACTTC | CASSVTGGTLDEQYF
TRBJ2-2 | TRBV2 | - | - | TGTGCCAGCAGTGTGCTAGCGAACACCGGGGAGCTGTTTTTT | CASSVLANTGELFF
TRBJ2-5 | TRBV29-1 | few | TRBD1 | TGCAGCGGGGGACAGGGGGCCGGGGGGACCCAGTACTTC | CSGGQGAGGTQYF
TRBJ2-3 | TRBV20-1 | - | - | TGCAGTGCTAGAGATCCAGGACTCATGGGCGATACGCAGTATTTT | CSARDPGLMGDTQYF
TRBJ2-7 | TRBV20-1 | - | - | TGCAGTGCTCCCACCCTCCGAGCCGGGTACGAGCAGTACTTC | CSAPTLRAGYEQYF
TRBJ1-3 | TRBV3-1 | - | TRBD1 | TGTGCCAGCAGCTGGGAACAGGGGTTCTCTGGAAACACCATATATTTT | CASSWEQGFSGNTIYF
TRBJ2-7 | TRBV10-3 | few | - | TGTGCCATCAGTGAGTCTTGGAGGGGGGAACACTACGAGCAGTACTTC | CAISESWRGEHYEQYF
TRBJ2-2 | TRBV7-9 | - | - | TGTGCCAGCAGCCCTAAAGATCAGAACACCGGGGAGCTGTTTTTT | CASSPKDQNTGELFF
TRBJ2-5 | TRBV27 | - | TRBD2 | TGTGCCAGCAGTCTAACTAGCGGGACGCAAGAGACCCAGTACTTC | CASSLTSGTQETQYF
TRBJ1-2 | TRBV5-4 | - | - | TGTGCCAGCAGCAACCAACCCGGCTATGGCTACACCTTC | CASSNQPGYGYTF
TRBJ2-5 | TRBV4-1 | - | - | TGCGCCAGCAGCCAAGGCATGACATCGGCAGGGGATGGGGAGACCCAGTACTTC | CASSQGMTSAGDGETQYF
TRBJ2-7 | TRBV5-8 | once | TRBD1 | TGTGCCAGCAGTTACAGACAGGGGGCAGGCTACGAGCAGTACTTC | CASSYRQGAGYEQYF
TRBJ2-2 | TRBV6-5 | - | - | TGTGCCAGCAATTACTCGAACATGAACACCGGGGAGCTGTTTTTT | CASNYSNMNTGELFF
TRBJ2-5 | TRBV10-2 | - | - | TGTGCCAGCAGCCAAAAACTAGCCCTCAGTTTGAAAGAGACCCAGTACTTC | CASSQKLALSLKETQYF
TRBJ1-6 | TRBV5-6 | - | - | TGTGCCAGCAGCTTGAGACAGGCGAATTCACCCCTCCACTTT | CASSLRQANSPLHF
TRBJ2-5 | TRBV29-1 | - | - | TGCAGCGGTGGCGGTCCTCAAGAGACCCAGTACTTC | CSGGGPQETQYF
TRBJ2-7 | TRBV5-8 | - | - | TGTGCCAGCAGCCGGACAACTACCAACGAGCAGTACTTC | CASSRTTTNEQYF
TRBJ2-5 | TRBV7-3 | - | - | TGTGCCAGCAGCTTATTTGGTAGAGTGGAGCGAGAGACCCAGTACTTC | CASSLFGRVERETQYF
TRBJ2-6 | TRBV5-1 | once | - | TGCGCCAGCCACGACTCCTCTGGGGCCAACGTCCTGACTTTC | CASHDSSGANVLTF
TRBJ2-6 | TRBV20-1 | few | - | TGCAGTGCCCGGGACACCCACAGGTCTGGGGCCAACGTCCTGACTTTC | CSARDTHRSGANVLTF
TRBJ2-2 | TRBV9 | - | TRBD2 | TGTGCCAGCAGCGCCCCCTCTGGCGGGAGCACGAACACCGGGGAGCTGTTTTTT | CASSAPSGGSTNTGELFF
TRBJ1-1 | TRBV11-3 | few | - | TGTGCCAGCAGCTTAACCGGTGAGAACACTGAAGCTTTCTTT | CASSLTGENTEAFF
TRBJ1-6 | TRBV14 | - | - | TGTGCCAGCAGCCAAGAGTCGTGGGGTGCTCCACCCCTCCACTTT | CASSQESWGAPPLHF
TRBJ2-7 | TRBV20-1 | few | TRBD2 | TGCAGTGCCCCATTAGCGGGGAATTCCTACGAGCAGTACTTC | CSAPLAGNSYEQYF
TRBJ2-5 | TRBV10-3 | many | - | TGTGCCATCAGTCCTTCGACAGGCTCCCAAGAGACCCAGTACTTC | CAISPSTGSQETQYF
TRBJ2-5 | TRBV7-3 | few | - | TGTGCCAGCAGCTTAGGCCTTGGTGCGACCCAGTACTTC | CASSLGLGATQYF
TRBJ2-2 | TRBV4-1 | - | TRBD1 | TGCGCCAGCAGCTTTGACAGGGGATCCGGGGAGCTGTTTTTT | CASSFDRGSGELFF